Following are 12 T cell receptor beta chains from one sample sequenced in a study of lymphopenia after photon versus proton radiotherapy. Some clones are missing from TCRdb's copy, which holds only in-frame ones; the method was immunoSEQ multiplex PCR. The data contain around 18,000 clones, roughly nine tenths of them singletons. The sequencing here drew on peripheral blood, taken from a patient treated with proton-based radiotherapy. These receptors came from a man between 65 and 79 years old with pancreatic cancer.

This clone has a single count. The CDR3 here is CASGLSQKNTGELFF. The CDR3 nucleotides read TGTGCTAGTGGTTTGTCGCAGAAGAACACCGGGGAGCTGTTTTTT. The V call is TRBV12-5, the J call TRBJ2-2; D ambiguous. Trimming removed 2 bases from V and 1 base from J, with 8 bases in between. This CDR3 is built from 15 residues. Germline CDR1 LGHNT, CDR2 FRNRAP. Filled out from reference TRBV12-5 and TRBJ2-2, the complete variable domain reads DARVTQTPRHKVTEMGQEVTMRCQPILGHNTVFWYRQTMMQGLELLAYFRNRAPLDDSGMPKDRFSAEMPDATLATLKIQPSEPRDSAVYFCASGLSQKNTGELFFGEGSRLTVL.

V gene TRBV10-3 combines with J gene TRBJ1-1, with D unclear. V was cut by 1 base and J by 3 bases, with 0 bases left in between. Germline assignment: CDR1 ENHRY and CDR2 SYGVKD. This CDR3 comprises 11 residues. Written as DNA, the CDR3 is TGTGCCATCAGTGAGTACACTGAAGCTTTCTTT. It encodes CAISEYTEAFF.

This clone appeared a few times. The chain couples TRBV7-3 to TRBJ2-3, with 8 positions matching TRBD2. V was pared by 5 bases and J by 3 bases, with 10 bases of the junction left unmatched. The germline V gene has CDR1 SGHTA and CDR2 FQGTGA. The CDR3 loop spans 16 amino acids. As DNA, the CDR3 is TGTGCCAGCAGCCCACGCCGACTAGCGAAAACAGATACGCAGTATTTT. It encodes CASSPRRLAKTDTQYF.

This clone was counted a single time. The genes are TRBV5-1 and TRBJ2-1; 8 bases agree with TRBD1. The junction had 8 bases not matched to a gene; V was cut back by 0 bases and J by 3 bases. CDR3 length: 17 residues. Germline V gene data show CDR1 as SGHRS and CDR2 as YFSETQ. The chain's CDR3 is CASSLGSGGINYNEQFF. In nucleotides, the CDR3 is TGCGCCAGCAGCTTGGGGTCAGGGGGCATTAACTACAATGAGCAGTTCTTC.

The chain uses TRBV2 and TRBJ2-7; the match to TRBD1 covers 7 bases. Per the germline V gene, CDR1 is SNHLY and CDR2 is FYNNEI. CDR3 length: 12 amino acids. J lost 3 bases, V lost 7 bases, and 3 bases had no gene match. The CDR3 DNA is TGTGCCAGCAAGACAGGGAACTACGAGCAGTACTTC. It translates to CASKTGNYEQYF.

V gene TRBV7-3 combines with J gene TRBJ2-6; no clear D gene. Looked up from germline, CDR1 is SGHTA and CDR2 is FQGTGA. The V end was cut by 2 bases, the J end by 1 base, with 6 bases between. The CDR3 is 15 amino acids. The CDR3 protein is CASSLVLSGANVLTF. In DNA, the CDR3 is TGTGCCAGCAGCTTAGTCCTTTCTGGGGCCAACGTCCTGACTTTC.

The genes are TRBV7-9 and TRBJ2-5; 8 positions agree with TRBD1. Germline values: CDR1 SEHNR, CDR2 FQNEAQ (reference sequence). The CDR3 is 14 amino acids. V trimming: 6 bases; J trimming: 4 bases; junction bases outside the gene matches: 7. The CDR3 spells CASRAGQGGETQYF. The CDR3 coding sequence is TGTGCCAGCAGAGCTGGACAGGGAGGAGAGACCCAGTACTTC.

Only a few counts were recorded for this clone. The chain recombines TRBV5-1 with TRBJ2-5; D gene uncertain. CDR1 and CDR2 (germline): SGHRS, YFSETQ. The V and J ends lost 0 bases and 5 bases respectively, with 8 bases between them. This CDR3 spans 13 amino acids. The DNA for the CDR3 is TGCGCCAGCAGCTTGGGCGTGGAGGAGACCCAGTACTTC. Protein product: CASSLGVEETQYF.

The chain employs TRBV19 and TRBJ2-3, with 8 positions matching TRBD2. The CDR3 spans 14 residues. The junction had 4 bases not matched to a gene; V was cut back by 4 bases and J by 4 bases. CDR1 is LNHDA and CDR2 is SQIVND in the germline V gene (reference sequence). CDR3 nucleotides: TGTGCCAGTAGTACGAGCGGGGGCCCAGATACGCAGTATTTT. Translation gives CASSTSGGPDTQYF.

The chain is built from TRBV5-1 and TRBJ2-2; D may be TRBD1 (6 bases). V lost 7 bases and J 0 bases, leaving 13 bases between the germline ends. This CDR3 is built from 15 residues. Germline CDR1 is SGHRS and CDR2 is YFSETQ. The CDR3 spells CASGPGTSNTGELFF. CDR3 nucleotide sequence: TGCGCCAGCGGACCCGGGACATCGAACACCGGGGAGCTGTTTTTT.

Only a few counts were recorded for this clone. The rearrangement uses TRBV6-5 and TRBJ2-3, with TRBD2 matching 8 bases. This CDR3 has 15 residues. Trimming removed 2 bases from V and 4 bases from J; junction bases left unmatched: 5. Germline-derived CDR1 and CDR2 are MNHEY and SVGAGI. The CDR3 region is CASSYGRGVADTQYF. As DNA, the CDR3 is TGTGCCAGCAGTTACGGGCGGGGGGTGGCAGATACGCAGTATTTT.

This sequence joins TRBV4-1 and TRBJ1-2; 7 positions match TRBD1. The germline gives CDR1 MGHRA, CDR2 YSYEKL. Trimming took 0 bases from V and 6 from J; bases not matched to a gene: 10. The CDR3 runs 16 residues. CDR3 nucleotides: TGCGCCAGCAGCCAAGATCGGCAGGGGGTCCTGAATGGCTACACCTTC. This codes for CASSQDRQGVLNGYTF.